The T cell receptor beta chain described here comes from a study of T cell repertoires in cytomegalovirus infection. Across the study: Shared public TCR beta signatures pointed to both CMV infection and a matching HLA type.

On this clonotype itself: The target antigen is unknown.

Study-wide findings and caveats: Ex vivo, HLA-C-restricted CMV-specific TCR beta clonotypes prevailed over the rest of the response.

The CDR3 sequence is 19 residues long. The ends lost 2 bases at V and 1 base at J; junction bases unmatched: 16. One entry per CDR3 protein results from TCRdb running MiXCR on the reads. Among some 57,000 distinct CDR3 sequences, about 30% were seen once, and the ten largest hold just under 70%. The rearrangement uses TRBV12-3 or TRBV12-4 and TRBJ2-7, with 8 bases identical to TRBD2. The sample comprised PBMCs, sequenced either directly or after in vitro stimulation (not recorded which). This TCR came from a human donor in good health (CMV status not recorded). Some clones in this sample may be carry-over from other donors' samples. The CDR3 loop is CASSLSTSGQYLLSYEQYF. The CDR3 bases are TGTGCCAGCAGTTTAAGTACTAGCGGTCAGTATCTGTTATCCTACGAGCAGTACTTC.